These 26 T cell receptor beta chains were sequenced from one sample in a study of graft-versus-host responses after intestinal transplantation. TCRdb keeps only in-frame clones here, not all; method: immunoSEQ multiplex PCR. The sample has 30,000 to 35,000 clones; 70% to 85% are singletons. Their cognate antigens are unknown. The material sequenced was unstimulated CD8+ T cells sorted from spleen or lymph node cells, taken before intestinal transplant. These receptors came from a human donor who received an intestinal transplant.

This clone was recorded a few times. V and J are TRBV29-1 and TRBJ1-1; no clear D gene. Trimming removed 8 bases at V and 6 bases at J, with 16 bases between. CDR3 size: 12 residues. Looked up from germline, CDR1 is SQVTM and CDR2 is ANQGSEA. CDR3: CSPREVGAEAFF. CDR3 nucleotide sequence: TGCAGCCCGAGGGAGGTAGGTGCTGAAGCTTTCTTT.

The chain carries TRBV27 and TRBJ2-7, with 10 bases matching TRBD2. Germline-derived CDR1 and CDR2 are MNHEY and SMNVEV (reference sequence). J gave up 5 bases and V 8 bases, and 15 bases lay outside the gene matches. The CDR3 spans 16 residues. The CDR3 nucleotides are TGTGCCAGCCGCAGTTTAAGCCTAGCGGGGGCTGACGAGCAGTACTTC. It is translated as CASRSLSLAGADEQYF.

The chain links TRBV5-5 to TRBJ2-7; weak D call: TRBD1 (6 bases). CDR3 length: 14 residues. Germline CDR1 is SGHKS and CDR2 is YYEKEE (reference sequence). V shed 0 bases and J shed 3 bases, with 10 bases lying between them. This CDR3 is CASSLATGIYEQYF. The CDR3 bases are TGTGCCAGCAGCTTGGCTACAGGGATCTACGAGCAGTACTTC.

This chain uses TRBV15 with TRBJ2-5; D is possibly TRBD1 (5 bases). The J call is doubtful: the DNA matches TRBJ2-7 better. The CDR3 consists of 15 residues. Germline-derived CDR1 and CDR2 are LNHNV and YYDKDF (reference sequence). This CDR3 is CATSRDSGSSYEQYF. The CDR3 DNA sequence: TGTGCCACCAGCAGAGATTCAGGGTCCTCCTACGAGCAGTACTTC.

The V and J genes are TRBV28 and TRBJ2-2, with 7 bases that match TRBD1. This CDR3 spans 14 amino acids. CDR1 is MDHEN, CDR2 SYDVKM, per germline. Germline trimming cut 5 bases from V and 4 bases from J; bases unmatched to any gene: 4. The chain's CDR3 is CASSPTGSTGELFF. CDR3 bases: TGTGCCAGCAGTCCGACAGGGAGCACCGGGGAGCTGTTTTTT.

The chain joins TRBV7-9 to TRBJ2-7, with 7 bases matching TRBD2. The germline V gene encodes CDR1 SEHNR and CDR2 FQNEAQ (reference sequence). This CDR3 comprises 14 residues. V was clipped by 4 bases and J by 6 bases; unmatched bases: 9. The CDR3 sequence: CASSSPPGEGEQYF. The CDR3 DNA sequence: TGTGCCAGCAGCTCCCCCCCTGGGGAGGGCGAGCAGTACTTC.

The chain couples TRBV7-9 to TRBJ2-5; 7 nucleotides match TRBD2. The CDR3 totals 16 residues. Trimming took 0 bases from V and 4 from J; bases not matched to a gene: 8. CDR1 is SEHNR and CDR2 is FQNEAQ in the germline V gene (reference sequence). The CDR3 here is CASSLAGGPHGETQYF. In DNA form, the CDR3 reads TGTGCCAGCAGCTTAGCGGGAGGGCCACATGGAGAGACCCAGTACTTC.

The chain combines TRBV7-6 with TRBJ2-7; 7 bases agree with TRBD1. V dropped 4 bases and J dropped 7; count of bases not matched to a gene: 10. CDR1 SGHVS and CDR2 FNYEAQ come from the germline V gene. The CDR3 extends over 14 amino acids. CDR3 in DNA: TGTGCCAGCAGCTCGGGGACAGCCCCCCGGGAGCAGTACTTC. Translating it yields CASSSGTAPREQYF.

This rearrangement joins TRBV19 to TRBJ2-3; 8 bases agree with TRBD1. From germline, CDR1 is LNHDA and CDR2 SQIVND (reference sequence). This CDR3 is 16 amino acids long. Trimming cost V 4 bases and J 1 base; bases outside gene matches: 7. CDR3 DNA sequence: TGTGCCAGTAGTAGGACAGGGCCGAGTGGCACAGATACGCAGTATTTT. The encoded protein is CASSRTGPSGTDTQYF.

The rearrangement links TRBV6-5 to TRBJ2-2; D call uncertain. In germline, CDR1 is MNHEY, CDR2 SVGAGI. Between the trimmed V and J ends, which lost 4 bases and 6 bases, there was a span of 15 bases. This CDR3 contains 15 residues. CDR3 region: CASSSQSFAAGELFF. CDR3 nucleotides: TGTGCCAGCAGTTCGCAGTCCTTCGCCGCCGGGGAGCTGTTTTTT.

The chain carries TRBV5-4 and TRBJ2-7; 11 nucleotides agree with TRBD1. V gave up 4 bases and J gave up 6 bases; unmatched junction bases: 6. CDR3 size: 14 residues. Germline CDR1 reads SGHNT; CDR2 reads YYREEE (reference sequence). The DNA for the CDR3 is TGTGCCAGCAGCCCATGGACAGGGGGCTCCGAGCAGTACTTC. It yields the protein CASSPWTGGSEQYF.

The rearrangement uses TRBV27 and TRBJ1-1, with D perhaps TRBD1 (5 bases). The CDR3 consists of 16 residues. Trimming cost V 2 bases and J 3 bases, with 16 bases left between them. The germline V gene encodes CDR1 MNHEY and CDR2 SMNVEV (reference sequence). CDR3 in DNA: TGTGCCAGCAGTTTAGGTCAGGGAACCCTCCACACTGAAGCTTTCTTT. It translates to CASSLGQGTLHTEAFF.

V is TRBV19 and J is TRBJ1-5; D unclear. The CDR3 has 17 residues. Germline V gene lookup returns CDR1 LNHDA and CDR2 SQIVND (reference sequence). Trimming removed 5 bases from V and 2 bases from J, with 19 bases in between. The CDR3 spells CASSPSPVQARNQPQHF. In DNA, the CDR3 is TGTGCCAGTAGTCCTAGCCCTGTTCAGGCCCGCAATCAGCCCCAGCATTTT. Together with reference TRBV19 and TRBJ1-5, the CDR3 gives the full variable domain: DGGITQSPKYLFRKEGQNVTLSCEQNLNHDAMYWYRQDPGQGLRLIYYSQIVNDFQKGDIAEGYSVSREKKESFPLTVTSAQKNPTAFYLCASSPSPVQARNQPQHFGDGTRLSIL.

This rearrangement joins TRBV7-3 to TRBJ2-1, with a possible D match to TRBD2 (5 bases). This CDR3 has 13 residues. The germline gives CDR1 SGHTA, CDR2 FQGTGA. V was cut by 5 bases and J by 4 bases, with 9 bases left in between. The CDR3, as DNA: TGTGCCAGCAGCCCAGACTATTACAATGAGCAGTTCTTC. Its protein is CASSPDYYNEQFF.

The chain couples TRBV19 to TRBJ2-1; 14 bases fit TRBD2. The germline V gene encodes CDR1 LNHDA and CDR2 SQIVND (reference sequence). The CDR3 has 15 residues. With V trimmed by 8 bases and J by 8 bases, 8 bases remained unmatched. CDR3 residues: CASAGLAGAGDEQFF. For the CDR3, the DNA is TGTGCCAGTGCGGGACTAGCGGGAGCAGGTGATGAGCAGTTCTTC.

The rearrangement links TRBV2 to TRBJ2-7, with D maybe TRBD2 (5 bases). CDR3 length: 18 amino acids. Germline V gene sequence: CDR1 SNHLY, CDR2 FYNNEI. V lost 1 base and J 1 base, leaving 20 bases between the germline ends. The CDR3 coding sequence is TGTGCCAGCAGTGAAGGTGGAGGAATAAGGTTATATTCCTACGAGCAGTACTTC. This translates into CASSEGGGIRLYSYEQYF.

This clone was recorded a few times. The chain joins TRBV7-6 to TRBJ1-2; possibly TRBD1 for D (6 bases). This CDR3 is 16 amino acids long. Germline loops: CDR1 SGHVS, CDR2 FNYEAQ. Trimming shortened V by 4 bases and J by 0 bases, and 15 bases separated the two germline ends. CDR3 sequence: CASSSKNREANYGYTF. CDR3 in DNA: TGTGCCAGCAGCTCTAAAAACAGGGAAGCTAACTATGGCTACACCTTC.

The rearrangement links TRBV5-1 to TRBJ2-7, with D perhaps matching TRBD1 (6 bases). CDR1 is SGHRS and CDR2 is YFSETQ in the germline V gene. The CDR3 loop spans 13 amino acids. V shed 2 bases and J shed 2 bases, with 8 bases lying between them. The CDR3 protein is CASSFGTTYEQYF. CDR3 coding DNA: TGCGCCAGCAGCTTCGGGACAACCTACGAGCAGTACTTC.

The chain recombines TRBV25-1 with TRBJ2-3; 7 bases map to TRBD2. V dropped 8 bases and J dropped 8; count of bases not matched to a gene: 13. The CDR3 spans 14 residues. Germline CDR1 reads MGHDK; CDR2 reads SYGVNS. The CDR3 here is CASRLGGSGSTQYF. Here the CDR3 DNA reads TGTGCCAGCCGATTGGGCGGGAGTGGGAGTACGCAGTATTTT. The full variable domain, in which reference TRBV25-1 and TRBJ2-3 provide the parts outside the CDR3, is EADIYQTPRYLVIGTGKKITLECSQTMGHDKMYWYQQDPGMELHLIHYSYGVNSTEKGDLSSESTVSRIRTEHFPLTLESARPSHTSQYLCASRLGGSGSTQYFGPGTRLTVL.

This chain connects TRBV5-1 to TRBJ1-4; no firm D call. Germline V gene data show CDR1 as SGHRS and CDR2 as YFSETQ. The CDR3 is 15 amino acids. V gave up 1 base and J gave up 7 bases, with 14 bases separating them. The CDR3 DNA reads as TGCGCCAGCAGCTTGAAGAGGGAAAGGTTTGAAAAACTGTTTTTT. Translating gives CASSLKRERFEKLFF.

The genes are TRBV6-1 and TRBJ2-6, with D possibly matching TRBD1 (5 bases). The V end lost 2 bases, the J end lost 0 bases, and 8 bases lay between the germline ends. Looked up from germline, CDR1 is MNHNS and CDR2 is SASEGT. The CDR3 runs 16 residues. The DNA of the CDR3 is TGTGCCAGCAGTGAATTAGGGGTCTCTGGGGCCAACGTCCTGACTTTC. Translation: CASSELGVSGANVLTF.

The CDR3 DNA follows: TGTGCCAGTAGTATAGGACAGGGTTTTAGCACTGAAGCTTTCTTT. Translation: CASSIGQGFSTEAFF. This chain connects TRBV19 to TRBJ1-1; the match to TRBD1 covers 7 bases. Germline V gene lookup returns CDR1 LNHDA and CDR2 SQIVND (reference sequence). CDR3 length: 15 amino acids. J gave up 4 bases and V 1 base, and 6 bases lay outside the gene matches.

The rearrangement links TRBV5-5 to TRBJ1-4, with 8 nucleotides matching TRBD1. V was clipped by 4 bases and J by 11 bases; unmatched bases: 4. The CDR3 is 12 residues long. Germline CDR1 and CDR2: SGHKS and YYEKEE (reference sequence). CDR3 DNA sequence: TGTGCCAGCAGCCTCAGGGGGCTCAAACTGTTTTTT. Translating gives CASSLRGLKLFF.

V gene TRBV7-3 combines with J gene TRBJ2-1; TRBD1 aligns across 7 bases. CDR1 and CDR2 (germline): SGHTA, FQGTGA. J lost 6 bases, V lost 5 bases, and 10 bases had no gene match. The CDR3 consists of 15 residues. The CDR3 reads CASSTGTDLVNEQFF. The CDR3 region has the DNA TGTGCCAGCAGCACGGGGACAGACCTTGTCAATGAGCAGTTCTTC.

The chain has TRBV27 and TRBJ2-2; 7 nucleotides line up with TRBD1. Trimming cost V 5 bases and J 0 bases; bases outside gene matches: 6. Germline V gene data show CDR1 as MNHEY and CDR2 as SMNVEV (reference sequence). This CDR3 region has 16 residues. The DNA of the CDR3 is TGTGCCAGCAGTCCAGAGGGGACAGCGAACACCGGGGAGCTGTTTTTT. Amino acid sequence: CASSPEGTANTGELFF.

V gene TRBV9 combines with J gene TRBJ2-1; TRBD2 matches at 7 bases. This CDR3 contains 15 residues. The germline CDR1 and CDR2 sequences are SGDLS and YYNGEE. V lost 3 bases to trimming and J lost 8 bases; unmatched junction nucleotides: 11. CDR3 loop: CASSDQGGLVDEQFF. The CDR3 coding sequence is TGTGCCAGCAGCGACCAGGGAGGGCTAGTGGATGAGCAGTTCTTC.